These 26 T cell receptor beta chains came from one sample sequenced in a study of control samples from healthy donors and cancer patients. Assay: immunoSEQ multiplex PCR; the TCRdb copy retains only in-frame clones and omits some. The data contain some 150,000 clones, about 90% of them singletons. Specimen: blood. These receptors originate from a man younger than 45 in good health.

V and J are TRBV5-6 and TRBJ2-7; no definite D call. The V gene lost 2 bases and the J gene lost 3 bases, with 9 bases spanning the gap. Looked up from germline, CDR1 is SGHDT and CDR2 is YYEEEE. The CDR3 contains 13 residues. CDR3 sequence reads: CASSFGPIYEQYF. As DNA, the CDR3 is TGTGCCAGCAGCTTTGGACCCATCTACGAGCAGTACTTC.

The V and J genes are TRBV5-1 and TRBJ2-3; no clear D gene. CDR1 is SGHRS and CDR2 is YFSETQ in the germline V gene. This CDR3 has 13 residues. V was shortened by 2 bases and J by 3 bases, with 7 bases between the two germline ends. Here the CDR3 DNA reads TGCGCCAGCAGCTTCTACCGGACAGATACGCAGTATTTT. This encodes CASSFYRTDTQYF.

Only one count was recorded for this clone. The chain joins TRBV30 to TRBJ1-2; TRBD1 aligns across 7 bases. V shed 1 base, J shed 4 bases, and the junction held 6 bases outside the gene matches. Germline V gives CDR1 GTSNPN, CDR2 SVGIG (reference sequence). The CDR3 extends over 14 amino acids. In nucleotides, the CDR3 is TGTGCCTGGAGTGCTAACAGGGGTGGCTATGGCTACACCTTC. This encodes CAWSANRGGYGYTF.

V and J are TRBV19 and TRBJ2-1; D perhaps matches TRBD1 (5 bases). This CDR3 region has 14 residues. Germline CDR1 reads LNHDA; CDR2 reads SQIVND (reference sequence). Trimming took 5 bases from V and 0 from J, leaving 8 bases between them. The CDR3 is CASSSDSSYNEQFF. DNA of the CDR3: TGTGCCAGTAGTTCTGACAGCTCCTACAATGAGCAGTTCTTC.

The chain uses TRBV7-8 and TRBJ2-3; 9 positions match TRBD2. J gave up 6 bases and V 4 bases, and 8 bases lay outside the gene matches. The CDR3 sequence is 15 residues long. Germline V lookup: CDR1 SGHVS, CDR2 FQNEAQ. The DNA of the CDR3 is TGTGCCAGCAGCTCCCAGCGGGGGGCTCCCGATACGCAGTATTTT. Encoded protein: CASSSQRGAPDTQYF. The variable domain in full, with the rest retrieved from reference TRBV7-8 and TRBJ2-3, is GAGVSQSPRYKVAKRGQDVALRCDPISGHVSLFWYQQALGQGPEFLTYFQNEAQLDKSGLPSDRFFAERPEGSVSTLKIQRTQQEDSAVYLCASSSQRGAPDTQYFGPGTRLTVL.

This chain connects TRBV6-1 to TRBJ1-6; no clear D. Deletions cut 3 bases from V and 1 base from J, with 13 bases between. The V gene's germline CDR1 is MNHNS and CDR2 SASEGT. The length of the CDR3 is 17 residues. In DNA, the CDR3 is TGTGCCAGCAGTGACGGGCGGGGAGGGTCCTATAATTCACCCCTCCACTTT. This sequence encodes CASSDGRGGSYNSPLHF.

This CDR3 reads CASALTTYEQYF. The CDR3 DNA follows: TGTGCCTCGGCCCTTACAACCTACGAGCAGTACTTC. V gene TRBV12-3 or TRBV12-4 combines with J gene TRBJ2-7; D gene ambiguous. V lost 11 bases to trimming and J lost 2 bases, with 13 bases between them. The CDR3 consists of 12 residues.

The chain combines TRBV12-3 or TRBV12-4 with TRBJ2-7; D is undetermined. The V and J ends lost 5 bases and 0 bases respectively, with 5 bases between them. This CDR3 has 12 residues. For the CDR3, the DNA is TGTGCCAGCAGTCCCAGCTCCTACGAGCAGTACTTC. Translation gives CASSPSSYEQYF.

The chain joins TRBV23-1 to TRBJ1-2, with a possible D match to TRBD1 (6 bases). TRBV23-1 is an open reading frame whose function is uncertain. Deletions cut 7 bases from V and 4 bases from J, with 25 bases between. This CDR3 is 17 amino acids long. Here the CDR3 DNA reads TGCGCCAGCAAAGTCAAAGGGCCACGGGGGCGCGGCTATGGCTACACCTTC. Translation gives CASKVKGPRGRGYGYTF.

This chain links TRBV19 with TRBJ1-2; the D is unclear. Trimming cost V 5 bases and J 4 bases, with 23 bases left between them. The CDR3 runs 17 residues. Germline V gene data show CDR1 as LNHDA and CDR2 as SQIVND (reference sequence). CDR3 residues: CASSRAGPSLPFYGYTF. The CDR3 nucleotides read TGTGCCAGTAGTCGGGCAGGTCCCTCACTTCCCTTCTATGGCTACACCTTC.

The chain couples TRBV30 to TRBJ1-6, with D maybe TRBD1 (6 bases). The germline CDR1 and CDR2 sequences are GTSNPN and SVGIG (reference sequence). With 0 bases removed from V and 6 bases from J, the gap between germline ends came to 12 bases. The CDR3 consists of 15 residues. DNA for the CDR3: TGTGCCTGGAGTGTTCCGGGGGCACGTAATTCACCCCTCCACTTT. This gives the protein CAWSVPGARNSPLHF.

This clone was found once. V is TRBV29-1 and J is TRBJ2-1; D is undetermined. V lost 2 bases and J lost 9, with 8 bases in between. CDR1 and CDR2 (germline): SQVTM, ANQGSEA. The CDR3 is made up of 11 amino acids. The CDR3, as DNA: TGCAGCGTTGAACGGCCTGCTGAGCAGTTCTTC. Amino acid sequence: CSVERPAEQFF.

The chain combines TRBV5-8 with TRBJ2-1; D unresolved. V was shortened by 2 bases and J by 4 bases, with 16 bases between the two germline ends. The CDR3 extends over 16 amino acids. Germline CDR1 SGHTS, CDR2 YDEGEE. This CDR3 reads CASSFPLYQAYNEQFF. DNA for the CDR3: TGTGCCAGCAGCTTTCCGCTATATCAGGCATACAATGAGCAGTTCTTC.

The gene calls are TRBV28 and TRBJ2-3, with 12 bases fitting TRBD1. CDR1 is MDHEN and CDR2 is SYDVKM in the germline V gene. The trim removed 4 bases at V and 5 bases at J, leaving 7 bases unmatched. The CDR3 has 16 residues. The CDR3 nucleotides read TGTGCCAGCAGTTCGCCGGGACAGGGGGCGAAAGATACGCAGTATTTT. This sequence encodes CASSSPGQGAKDTQYF.

The V call is TRBV6-5, the J call TRBJ2-7; 8 nucleotides agree with TRBD2. Germline CDR1 MNHEY, CDR2 SVGAGI. V trimming: 4 bases; J trimming: 4 bases; junction bases outside the gene matches: 12. The CDR3 is made up of 16 amino acids. CDR3 protein: CASSSRPGLGSYEQYF. In DNA, the CDR3 is TGTGCCAGCAGTTCCCGGCCGGGACTAGGATCTTACGAGCAGTACTTC.

The rearrangement uses TRBV5-1 and TRBJ2-3; 8 nucleotides match TRBD2. Germline V CDR1 and CDR2: SGHRS, YFSETQ. The CDR3 consists of 15 residues. Germline trimming cut 3 bases from V and 0 bases from J; bases unmatched to any gene: 3. CDR3 coding DNA: TGCGCCAGCAGCTCGCGGGGGGTAAGCACAGATACGCAGTATTTT. Translated: CASSSRGVSTDTQYF.

This clone was picked up a small number of times. The chain recombines TRBV10-3 with TRBJ2-3; perhaps TRBD1 as D (6 bases). Trimming shortened V by 6 bases and J by 2 bases, and 12 bases separated the two germline ends. CDR1 ENHRY and CDR2 SYGVKD come from the germline V gene. The CDR3 loop spans 14 amino acids. The CDR3 sequence: CAIRRTELTDTQYF. Here the CDR3 DNA reads TGTGCCATCAGAAGGACAGAGCTCACAGATACGCAGTATTTT.

The chain recombines TRBV28 with TRBJ1-2; 7 nucleotides line up with TRBD1. Per germline, CDR1 MDHEN and CDR2 SYDVKM. The length of the CDR3 is 14 residues. With 3 bases clipped from V and 7 bases from J, the junction kept 8 bases outside the gene matches. Here the CDR3 DNA reads TGTGCCAGCAGTTTCGACAGGGACTTTTCTGGCTACACCTTC. This sequence encodes CASSFDRDFSGYTF.

The chain couples TRBV19 to TRBJ1-1; TRBD1 aligns across 7 bases. CDR1 LNHDA and CDR2 SQIVND come from the germline V gene (reference sequence). V lost 5 bases to trimming and J lost 8 bases; unmatched junction nucleotides: 11. This CDR3 is built from 14 residues. The CDR3 reads CASSGRQGRPEAFF. Written as DNA, the CDR3 is TGTGCCAGTAGTGGCCGACAGGGCCGACCGGAAGCTTTCTTT.

The V gene is TRBV7-9, the J gene TRBJ2-3, with 10 bases identical to TRBD1. The ends lost 1 base at V and 2 bases at J; junction bases unmatched: 9. Germline-derived CDR1 and CDR2 are SEHNR and FQNEAQ (reference sequence). The CDR3 runs to 18 residues. Here the CDR3 reads CASSLEGQGIKNTDTQYF. The CDR3 DNA sequence: TGTGCCAGCAGCTTAGAGGGACAGGGGATAAAAAACACAGATACGCAGTATTTT.

This clone was detected once. This chain connects TRBV7-8 to TRBJ2-7; tentative D call: TRBD2 (5 bases). V was cut by 3 bases and J by 5 bases, with 8 bases left in between. This CDR3 spans 12 amino acids. Germline CDR1 and CDR2: SGHVS and FQNEAQ. CDR3 in DNA: TGTGCCAGCAGCTTCGGGGTGAACGAGCAGTACTTC. It specifies CASSFGVNEQYF.

V usage is TRBV5-8 and J usage is TRBJ1-4; D is uncertain. The CDR3 has 12 amino acids. In germline, CDR1 is SGHTS, CDR2 YDEGEE. The ends were cut back, 1 base at V and 7 bases at J, with 5 bases in the middle. CDR3 sequence: CASSLIGEKLFF. For the CDR3, the DNA is TGTGCCAGCAGCTTGATAGGTGAAAAACTGTTTTTT.

CDR3 residues: CASSYYQAGQRSSGNTIYF. The CDR3 coding sequence is TGTGCCAGCAGCTACTATCAGGCGGGACAGAGATCCTCTGGAAACACCATATATTTT. The chain couples TRBV9 to TRBJ1-3; 7 nucleotides line up with TRBD1. The V gene's germline CDR1 is SGDLS and CDR2 YYNGEE. CDR3 size: 19 residues. The V and J ends lost 4 bases and 0 bases, in that order; junction bases with no gene match: 16.

The chain recombines TRBV10-1 with TRBJ2-1; D might be TRBD2 (6 bases). This CDR3 comprises 13 residues. V shed 10 bases and J shed 7 bases, with 17 bases lying between them. From germline, CDR1 is WNHNN and CDR2 SYGVQD (reference sequence). The chain's CDR3 is CATYWTGGNEQFF. The CDR3 DNA sequence: TGCGCCACCTACTGGACCGGGGGTAATGAGCAGTTCTTC.

V and J are TRBV7-6 and TRBJ2-2, with 11 bases lining up with TRBD1. Per the germline V gene, CDR1 is SGHVS and CDR2 is FNYEAQ. V shed 5 bases, J shed 3 bases, and the junction held 5 bases outside the gene matches. This CDR3 region has 16 residues. As DNA, the CDR3 is TGTGCCAGCAGCGAGGGACAGGGGGGAGACACCGGGGAGCTGTTTTTT. It translates to CASSEGQGGDTGELFF.

This clone appeared a single time. This chain connects TRBV5-1 to TRBJ1-1, with D possibly being TRBD1 (5 bases). V lost 2 bases to trimming and J lost 1 base, with 9 bases between them. The CDR3 runs 14 residues. Germline V gene data show CDR1 as SGHRS and CDR2 as YFSETQ. The CDR3 sequence is CASSFGTANTEAFF. In DNA, the CDR3 is TGCGCCAGCAGCTTCGGGACCGCGAACACTGAAGCTTTCTTT.